In this sample, the clone carrying this TCR beta chain is medium-sized. Its antigen is unidentified. Some clones are missing from TCRdb's copy, which holds only in-frame ones; the method was immunoSEQ multiplex PCR. The data show some 30,000 clones, roughly 77% seen once. The sample is drawn from a study of vaccination effects on CD4 cells after COVID-19. Sequencing followed a ViraFEST assay step that expanded antigen-specific CD4+ T cells with viral peptide pools. Isolating CD4+ T cells followed approximately 10 days of culture. The cohort was immunized with two doses of either the BNT162b2 or mRNA-1273 vaccine. Sequences were derived from CD4+ T cells from PBMCs cultured with HCoV-229E spike peptides, sampled after COVID-19 vaccination. This receptor was identified in a human donor who received a COVID-19 vaccine.

The CDR3 is CASSYKQSSVGNTIYF. CDR3 coding DNA: TGTGCCAGCAGTTACAAACAGTCGAGTGTCGGAAACACCATATATTTT. The V gene is TRBV6-6, the J gene TRBJ1-3; no clear D. Trimming stripped 2 bases from V and 4 bases from J, with 15 bases between. Germline lookup yields CDR1 MNHNY and CDR2 SVGAGI (reference sequence). This CDR3 has 16 amino acids.